A selection of T cell receptor beta chains follows, all from one sample in a study of beta chain features in type 1 diabetes. Profiling relied on immunoSEQ multiplex PCR, and the TCRdb table lists in-frame clones only, not all of them. The sample lists 150,000 to 190,000 clones; approximately 8.1% were seen once. Sequencing was done on a sample of central memory CD4+ T cells from blood. Every receptor here comes from a man aged 18-30 years in good health. CDR3s include the opening cysteine and the closing phenylalanine or tryptophan. Fields, in order: CDR3 DNA, CDR3 protein, J gene, V gene, clone size, D gene. A D gene is named only where the DNA matches it firmly. For some rows the clone size is stated as once, few or many, or as a class when expanded; others skip it.

CDR3 DNA: TGTGCCAGCAGCTTAGATCAGGAGGCGAATCAGCCCCAGCATTTT; CDR3 protein: CASSLDQEANQPQHF; J gene: TRBJ1-5; V gene: TRBV7-9; clone size: few; D gene: NA
CDR3 DNA: TGCGCCAGCAGCCAAGATGGCAGGGGGGATAATGAGCAGTTCTTC; CDR3 protein: CASSQDGRGDNEQFF; J gene: TRBJ2-1; V gene: TRBV5-1; clone size: NA; D gene: NA
CDR3 DNA: TGCGCCAGCAGCTTGACTAGATCAGATACGCAGTATTTT; CDR3 protein: CASSLTRSDTQYF; J gene: TRBJ2-3; V gene: TRBV5-1; clone size: NA; D gene: NA
CDR3 DNA: TGTGCCAGTAGTAAACTGCCTAAAAATCAGCCCCAGCATTTT; CDR3 protein: CASSKLPKNQPQHF; J gene: TRBJ1-5; V gene: TRBV19; clone size: NA; D gene: NA
CDR3 DNA: TGTGCCAGCAGTACCCGTGACAGGGTCCGGGTAGATACGCAGTATTTT; CDR3 protein: CASSTRDRVRVDTQYF; J gene: TRBJ2-3; V gene: TRBV27; clone size: few; D gene: TRBD1
CDR3 DNA: TGTGCCAGCAGCTTAGTCACAGGGGTTAATGGCTACACCTTC; CDR3 protein: CASSLVTGVNGYTF; J gene: TRBJ1-2; V gene: TRBV11-2; clone size: few; D gene: TRBD1
CDR3 DNA: TGCGCCAGCAGCCAACGGGGAAAGTCCTACGAGCAGTACTTC; CDR3 protein: CASSQRGKSYEQYF; J gene: TRBJ2-7; V gene: TRBV4-1; clone size: NA; D gene: NA
CDR3 DNA: TGTGCCTGTACCTCACTCGGGACTAGCGGGGGGGCCTCGCAGTATTTT; CDR3 protein: CACTSLGTSGGASQYF; J gene: TRBJ2-3; V gene: TRBV30; clone size: many; D gene: TRBD2
CDR3 DNA: TGTGCCTGGGGGTTTTCGACAGGGGGCCGAGTGCAAGAGACCCAGTACTTC; CDR3 protein: CAWGFSTGGRVQETQYF; J gene: TRBJ2-5; V gene: TRBV30; clone size: few; D gene: TRBD1
CDR3 DNA: TGTGCCTGGAGCGCATACAGGACTAACTATGGCTACACCTTC; CDR3 protein: CAWSAYRTNYGYTF; J gene: TRBJ1-2; V gene: TRBV30; clone size: many; D gene: NA
CDR3 DNA: TGTGCCAGCAGCCGGGACACCAACTATGGCTACACCTTC; CDR3 protein: CASSRDTNYGYTF; J gene: TRBJ1-2; V gene: TRBV14; clone size: many; D gene: NA
CDR3 DNA: TGTGCCAGCAGTAGCGCTGGGACAGGGGGGGAGACCCAGTACTTC; CDR3 protein: CASSSAGTGGETQYF; J gene: TRBJ2-5; V gene: TRBV28; clone size: few; D gene: TRBD1
CDR3 DNA: TGTGCCAGCAGCTTAGTAGTGACTACGGGGGAGCAGTACTTC; CDR3 protein: CASSLVVTTGEQYF; J gene: TRBJ2-7; V gene: TRBV7-8; clone size: once; D gene: NA
CDR3 DNA: TGTGCCAGCGGAGGAACTGAAGCTTTCTTT; CDR3 protein: CASGGTEAFF; J gene: TRBJ1-1; V gene: TRBV6-5; clone size: few; D gene: NA
CDR3 DNA: TGCGCCAGCAGCTTCCAGTCGTCACCAAACAATGAGCAGTTCTTC; CDR3 protein: CASSFQSSPNNEQFF; J gene: TRBJ2-1; V gene: TRBV5-1; clone size: few; D gene: NA
CDR3 DNA: TGTGCCAGCAGCATGACAGGGCCTACCTACGAGCAGTACTTC; CDR3 protein: CASSMTGPTYEQYF; J gene: TRBJ2-7; V gene: TRBV7-2; clone size: NA; D gene: TRBD1
CDR3 DNA: TGTGCCAGCAGCCGCGACAGCGCGGCTTTCTTT; CDR3 protein: CASSRDSAAFF; J gene: TRBJ1-1; V gene: TRBV5-6; clone size: NA; D gene: NA
CDR3 DNA: TGTGCCAGCGGGGGAAGGGGACAGGGGAATAATGAAAAACTGTTTTTT; CDR3 protein: CASGGRGQGNNEKLFF; J gene: TRBJ1-4; V gene: TRBV28; clone size: few; D gene: TRBD1
CDR3 DNA: TGTGCCAGCAGCCCGGGACAGGGTGTTTCACCCCTCCACTTT; CDR3 protein: CASSPGQGVSPLHF; J gene: TRBJ1-6; V gene: TRBV7-2; clone size: NA; D gene: TRBD1
CDR3 DNA: TGTGCCAGCAGCGTGGGGTGGGGCAGGCGGGAGGATGAGACCCAGTACTTC; CDR3 protein: CASSVGWGRREDETQYF; J gene: TRBJ2-5; V gene: TRBV9; clone size: NA; D gene: TRBD2
CDR3 DNA: TGTGCCTGGAGCGCCCTAAAGGAAAAACTGTTTTTT; CDR3 protein: CAWSALKEKLFF; J gene: TRBJ1-4; V gene: TRBV30; clone size: many; D gene: NA
CDR3 DNA: TGCGCCAGCAGCCAATCGTGGGGCGGGAGGGCCTCCGAGCAGTACTTC; CDR3 protein: CASSQSWGGRASEQYF; J gene: TRBJ2-7; V gene: TRBV4-1; clone size: few; D gene: TRBD2
CDR3 DNA: TGTGCCAGCAGTTACTCGGCTAGCGGAGACACAGATACGCAGTATTTT; CDR3 protein: CASSYSASGDTDTQYF; J gene: TRBJ2-3; V gene: TRBV6-5; clone size: NA; D gene: TRBD2
CDR3 DNA: TGTGCCAGCTCACCTGTCGCGGGACCCGAGGGGACCCAGTACTTC; CDR3 protein: CASSPVAGPEGTQYF; J gene: TRBJ2-5; V gene: TRBV18; clone size: many; D gene: NA
CDR3 DNA: TGTGCCAGTAGCAGTCTGGGCAGGGGCGCCGGGGAGCTGTTTTTT; CDR3 protein: CASSSLGRGAGELFF; J gene: TRBJ2-2; V gene: TRBV19; clone size: few; D gene: NA
CDR3 DNA: TGTGCCAGCAGTTACGGTAGCGGGGAGGGCGAGCAGTACTTC; CDR3 protein: CASSYGSGEGEQYF; J gene: TRBJ2-7; V gene: TRBV6-5; clone size: NA; D gene: TRBD2
CDR3 DNA: TGCGCCAGCAGCCAAGATCCGGGGCGGGAGGGATACAATGAGCAGTTCTTC; CDR3 protein: CASSQDPGREGYNEQFF; J gene: TRBJ2-1; V gene: TRBV4-3; clone size: many; D gene: TRBD2
CDR3 DNA: TGTGCCAGCTCGGACAGGGCGCGCACAGATACGCAGTATTTT; CDR3 protein: CASSDRARTDTQYF; J gene: TRBJ2-3; V gene: TRBV5-8; clone size: NA; D gene: TRBD1
CDR3 DNA: TGTGCCAGCAGCCAAAGACTGACCTTGGACACCATATATTTT; CDR3 protein: CASSQRLTLDTIYF; J gene: TRBJ1-3; V gene: TRBV7-2; clone size: few; D gene: NA
CDR3 DNA: TGTGCCAGCAGCCCCGGTGGTCTAGCGGGACCCAGGCGGGAAGATACGCAGTATTTT; CDR3 protein: CASSPGGLAGPRREDTQYF; J gene: TRBJ2-3; V gene: TRBV7-9; clone size: few; D gene: TRBD2